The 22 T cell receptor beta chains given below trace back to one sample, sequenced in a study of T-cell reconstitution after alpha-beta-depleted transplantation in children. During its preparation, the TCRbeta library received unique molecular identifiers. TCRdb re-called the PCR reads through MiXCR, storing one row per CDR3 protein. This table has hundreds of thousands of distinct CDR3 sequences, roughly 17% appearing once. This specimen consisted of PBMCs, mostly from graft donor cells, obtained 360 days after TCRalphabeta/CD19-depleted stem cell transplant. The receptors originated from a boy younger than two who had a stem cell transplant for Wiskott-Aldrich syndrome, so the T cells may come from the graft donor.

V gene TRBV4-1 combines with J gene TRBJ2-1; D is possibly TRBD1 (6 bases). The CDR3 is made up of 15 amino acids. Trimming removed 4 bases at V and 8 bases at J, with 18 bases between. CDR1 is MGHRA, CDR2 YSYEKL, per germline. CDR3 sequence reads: CASSRPGPRGDEQFF. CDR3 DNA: TGCGCCAGCAGCCGCCCGGGTCCCAGGGGCGATGAGCAGTTCTTC.

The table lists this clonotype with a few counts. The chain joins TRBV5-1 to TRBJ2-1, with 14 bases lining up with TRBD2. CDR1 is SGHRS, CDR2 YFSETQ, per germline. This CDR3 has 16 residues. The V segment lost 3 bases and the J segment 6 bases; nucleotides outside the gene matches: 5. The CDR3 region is CASSSRTSGGSNEQFF. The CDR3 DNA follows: TGCGCCAGCAGCTCTCGGACTAGCGGGGGGTCCAATGAGCAGTTCTTC.

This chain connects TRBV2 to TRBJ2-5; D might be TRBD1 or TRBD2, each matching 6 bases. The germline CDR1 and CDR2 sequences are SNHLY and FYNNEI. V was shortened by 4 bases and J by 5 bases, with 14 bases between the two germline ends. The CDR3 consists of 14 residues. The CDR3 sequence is CASSGAGGGETQYF. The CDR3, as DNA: TGTGCCAGCAGTGGAGCCGGGGGCGGGGAGACCCAGTACTTC.

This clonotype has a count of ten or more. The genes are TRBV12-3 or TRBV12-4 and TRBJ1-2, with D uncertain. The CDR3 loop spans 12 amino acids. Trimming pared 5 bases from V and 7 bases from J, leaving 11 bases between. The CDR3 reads CASSPHAGGYTF. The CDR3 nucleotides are TGTGCCAGCAGTCCGCATGCAGGTGGCTACACCTTC.

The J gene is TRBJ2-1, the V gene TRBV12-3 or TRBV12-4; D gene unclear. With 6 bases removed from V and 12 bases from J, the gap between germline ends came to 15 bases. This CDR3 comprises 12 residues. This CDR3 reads CASSLTLIGQFF. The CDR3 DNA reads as TGTGCCAGCAGCTTGACCCTAATCGGGCAGTTCTTC.

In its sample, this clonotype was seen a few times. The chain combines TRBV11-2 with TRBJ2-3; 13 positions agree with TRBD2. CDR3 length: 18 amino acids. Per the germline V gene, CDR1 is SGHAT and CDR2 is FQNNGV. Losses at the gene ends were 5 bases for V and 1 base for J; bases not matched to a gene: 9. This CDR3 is CASSQTSGRTRGTDTQYF. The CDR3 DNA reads TGTGCCAGCAGCCAGACTAGCGGGAGGACCCGAGGCACAGATACGCAGTATTTT.

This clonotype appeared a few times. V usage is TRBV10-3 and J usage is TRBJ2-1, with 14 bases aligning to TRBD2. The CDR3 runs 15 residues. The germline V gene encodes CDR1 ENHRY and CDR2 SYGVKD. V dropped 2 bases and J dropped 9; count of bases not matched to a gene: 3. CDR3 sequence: CAISERLAGGPEQFF. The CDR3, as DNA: TGTGCCATCAGTGAGCGACTAGCGGGAGGGCCTGAGCAGTTCTTC.

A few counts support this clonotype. CDR3 protein: CARASGGRETQYF. For the CDR3, the DNA is TGTGCCAGGGCCTCGGGGGGCCGGGAGACCCAGTACTTC. The chain combines TRBV2 with TRBJ2-5, with D perhaps TRBD2 (7 bases). CDR3 length: 13 residues. Germline V gene sequence: CDR1 SNHLY, CDR2 FYNNEI. The V end was cut by 9 bases, the J end by 5 bases, with 16 bases between. The full variable domain, rest sourced from reference TRBV2 and TRBJ2-5, is EPEVTQTPSHQVTQMGQEVILRCVPISNHLYFYWYRQILGQKVEFLVSFYNNEISEKSEIFDDQFSVERPDGSNFTLKIRSTKLEDSAMYFCARASGGRETQYFGPGTRLLVL.

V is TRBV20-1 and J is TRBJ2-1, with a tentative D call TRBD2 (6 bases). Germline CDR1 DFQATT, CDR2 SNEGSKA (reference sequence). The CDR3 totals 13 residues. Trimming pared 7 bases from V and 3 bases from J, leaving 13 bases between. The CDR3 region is CSVPGLYYNEQFF. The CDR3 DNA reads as TGCAGTGTTCCGGGACTGTACTACAATGAGCAGTTCTTC.

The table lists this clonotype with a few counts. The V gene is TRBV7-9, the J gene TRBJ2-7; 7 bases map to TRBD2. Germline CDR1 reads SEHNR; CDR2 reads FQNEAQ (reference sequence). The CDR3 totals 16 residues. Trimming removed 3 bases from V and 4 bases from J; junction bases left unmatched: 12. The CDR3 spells CASSFQAGPRVYEQYF. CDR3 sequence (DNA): TGTGCCAGCAGCTTCCAAGCGGGACCGAGGGTGTACGAGCAGTACTTC.

CDR3 coding DNA: TGCGCCAGCAGCCAAGATCGCGGACTGTTCCGCGAGCAGTACTTC. Protein: CASSQDRGLFREQYF. J is TRBJ2-7 and V is TRBV4-3, with D perhaps TRBD2 (5 bases). The germline CDR1 and CDR2 sequences are LGHNA and YSLEER. Trimming stripped 0 bases from V and 6 bases from J, with 15 bases between. This CDR3 contains 15 residues.

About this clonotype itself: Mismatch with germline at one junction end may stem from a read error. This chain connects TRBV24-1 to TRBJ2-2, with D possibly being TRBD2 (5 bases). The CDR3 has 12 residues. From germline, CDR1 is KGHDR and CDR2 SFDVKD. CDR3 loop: CATSDLGPGELF. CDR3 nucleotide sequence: TGTGCCACCAGTGACCTCGGCCCCGGGGAGCTGTTT.

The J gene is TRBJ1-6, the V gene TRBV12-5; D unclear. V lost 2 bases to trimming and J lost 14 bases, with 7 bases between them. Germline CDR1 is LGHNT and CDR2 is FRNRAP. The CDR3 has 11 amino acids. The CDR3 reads CASGLICALHF. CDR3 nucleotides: TGTGCTAGTGGTTTGATCTGTGCCCTCCACTTT.

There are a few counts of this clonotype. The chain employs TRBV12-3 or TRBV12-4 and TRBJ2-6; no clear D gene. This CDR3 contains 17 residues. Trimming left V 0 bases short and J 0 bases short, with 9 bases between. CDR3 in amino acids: CASSLARVSSGANVLTF. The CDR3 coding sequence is TGTGCCAGCAGTTTAGCCCGGGTTTCCTCTGGGGCCAACGTCCTGACTTTC.

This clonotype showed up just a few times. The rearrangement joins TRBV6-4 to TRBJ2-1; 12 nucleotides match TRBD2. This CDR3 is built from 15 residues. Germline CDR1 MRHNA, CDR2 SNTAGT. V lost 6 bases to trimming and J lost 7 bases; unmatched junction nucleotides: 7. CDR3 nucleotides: TGTGCCAGCAGCCTGGGACTAGCGGGCCAAAATGAGCAGTTCTTC. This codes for CASSLGLAGQNEQFF.

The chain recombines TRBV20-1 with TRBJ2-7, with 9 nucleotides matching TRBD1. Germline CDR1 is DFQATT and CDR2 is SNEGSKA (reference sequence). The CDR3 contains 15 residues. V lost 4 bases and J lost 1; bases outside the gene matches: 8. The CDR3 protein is CSATQGQGTSYEQYF. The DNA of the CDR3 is TGCAGTGCTACCCAAGGACAGGGGACTTCCTACGAGCAGTACTTC.

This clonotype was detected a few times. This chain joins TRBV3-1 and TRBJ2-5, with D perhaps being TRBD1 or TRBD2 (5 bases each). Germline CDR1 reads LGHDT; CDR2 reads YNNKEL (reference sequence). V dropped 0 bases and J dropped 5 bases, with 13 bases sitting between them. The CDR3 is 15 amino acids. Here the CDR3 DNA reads TGTGCCAGCAGCCAAGAGGGACCCCGGCGGGAGACCCAGTACTTC. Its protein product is CASSQEGPRRETQYF.

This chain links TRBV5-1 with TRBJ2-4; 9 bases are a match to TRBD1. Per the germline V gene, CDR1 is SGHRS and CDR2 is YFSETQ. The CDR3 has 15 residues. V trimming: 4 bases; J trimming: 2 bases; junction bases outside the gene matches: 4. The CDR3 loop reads CASSPGTGSKNIQYF. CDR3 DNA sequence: TGCGCCAGCAGCCCAGGGACAGGGTCCAAAAACATTCAGTACTTC.

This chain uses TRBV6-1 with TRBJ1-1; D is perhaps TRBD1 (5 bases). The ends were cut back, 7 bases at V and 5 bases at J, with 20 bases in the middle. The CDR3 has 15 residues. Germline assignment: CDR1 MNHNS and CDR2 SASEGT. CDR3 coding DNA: TGTGCCAGCACTCAAACCGGCCTAAAGGGGACTGAAGCTTTCTTT. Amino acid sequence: CASTQTGLKGTEAFF.

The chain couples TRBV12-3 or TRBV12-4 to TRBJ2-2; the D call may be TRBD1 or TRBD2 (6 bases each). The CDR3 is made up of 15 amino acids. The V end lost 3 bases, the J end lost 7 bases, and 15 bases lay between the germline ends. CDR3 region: CASSLAKGGGGELFF. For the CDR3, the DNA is TGTGCCAGCAGTTTGGCGAAAGGGGGAGGCGGGGAGCTGTTTTTT.

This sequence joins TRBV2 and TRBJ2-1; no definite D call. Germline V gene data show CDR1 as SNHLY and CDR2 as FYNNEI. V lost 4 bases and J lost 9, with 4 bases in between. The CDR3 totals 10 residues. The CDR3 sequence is CASSGIEQFF. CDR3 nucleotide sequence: TGTGCCAGCAGTGGAATTGAGCAGTTCTTC. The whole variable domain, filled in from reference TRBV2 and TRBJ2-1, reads EPEVTQTPSHQVTQMGQEVILRCVPISNHLYFYWYRQILGQKVEFLVSFYNNEISEKSEIFDDQFSVERPDGSNFTLKIRSTKLEDSAMYFCASSGIEQFFGPGTRLTVL.

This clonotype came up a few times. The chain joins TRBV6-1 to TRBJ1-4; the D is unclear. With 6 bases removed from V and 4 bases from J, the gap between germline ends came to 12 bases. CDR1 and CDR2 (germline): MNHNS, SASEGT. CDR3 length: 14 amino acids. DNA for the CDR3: TGTGCCAGCAGGTTCCGGGCCCTTAATGAAAAACTGTTTTTT. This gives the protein CASRFRALNEKLFF.